The next 7 T cell receptor beta chains were all read from a single sample in a study of radiotherapy plus CTLA-4 blockade in lung cancer. TCRdb's copy holds only in-frame clones and misses some; the assay was immunoSEQ multiplex PCR. The sample carries roughly 70,000 clones, about nine tenths recorded once. Sample: peripheral blood, taken from a patient treated with radiotherapy plus ipilimumab. These receptors were obtained from a human donor with non-small cell lung cancer that progressed on radiotherapy plus ipilimumab.

DNA for the CDR3: TGTGCCAGCAGCGTATCCTCGGCCGGGGAGACCCAGTACTTC. This gives the protein CASSVSSAGETQYF. The V call is TRBV9, the J call TRBJ2-5; D not resolved. This CDR3 spans 14 amino acids. Trimming left V 1 base short and J 5 bases short, with 12 bases between. CDR1 and CDR2 from the germline V gene are SGDLS and YYNGEE.

The genes are TRBV27 and TRBJ1-2; D is possibly TRBD1 (6 bases). V was shortened by 6 bases and J by 5 bases, with 10 bases between the two germline ends. The V gene's germline CDR1 is MNHEY and CDR2 SMNVEV (reference sequence). CDR3 length: 12 amino acids. This CDR3 reads CASRWGPYGYTF. The CDR3 DNA reads as TGTGCCAGCAGGTGGGGGCCATATGGCTACACCTTC.

The chain recombines TRBV4-1 with TRBJ1-1; D remains ambiguous. The V end lost 1 base, the J end lost 1 base, and 10 bases lay between the germline ends. Germline V gene lookup returns CDR1 MGHRA and CDR2 YSYEKL. The CDR3 covers 15 residues. The CDR3 loop reads CASSQVSAENTEAFF. The CDR3 DNA reads as TGCGCCAGCAGCCAAGTCTCGGCAGAGAACACTGAAGCTTTCTTT.

In this sample, this clone turned up a few times. The J gene is TRBJ1-1, the V gene TRBV30; 10 positions agree with TRBD1. CDR3 length: 17 amino acids. Losses at the gene ends were 2 bases for V and 1 base for J; bases not matched to a gene: 10. Germline loops: CDR1 GTSNPN, CDR2 SVGIG (reference sequence). CDR3 nucleotide sequence: TGTGCCTGGAGTCCCCCGGACAGGGGGAAGGGGAACACTGAAGCTTTCTTT. It codes for CAWSPPDRGKGNTEAFF. Full variable domain (outside the CDR3, taken from reference TRBV30 and TRBJ1-1): SQTIHQWPATLVQPVGSPLSLECTVEGTSNPNLYWYRQAAGRGLQLLFYSVGIGQISSEVPQNLSASRPQDRQFILSSKKLLLSDSGFYLCAWSPPDRGKGNTEAFFGQGTRLTVV.

The chain uses TRBV28 and TRBJ2-7; tentative D call: TRBD2 (6 bases). From germline, CDR1 is MDHEN and CDR2 SYDVKM. Deletions cut 4 bases from V and 3 bases from J, with 10 bases between. The CDR3 is 13 residues long. The CDR3 reads CASSSGAYYEQYV. CDR3 DNA sequence: TGTGCCAGCAGTTCGGGAGCATACTACGAGCAGTACGTC.

The rearrangement joins TRBV28 to TRBJ1-5; D gene unclear. This CDR3 has 12 residues. Trimming stripped 2 bases from V and 6 bases from J, with 5 bases between. Germline V gives CDR1 MDHEN, CDR2 SYDVKM. CDR3 protein: CASSLRGQPQHF. In DNA, the CDR3 is TGTGCCAGCAGTTTACGGGGTCAGCCCCAGCATTTT. Variable domain in full (rest from reference TRBV28 and TRBJ1-5): DVKVTQSSRYLVKRTGEKVFLECVQDMDHENMFWYRQDPGLGLRLIYFSYDVKMKEKGDIPEGYSVSREKKERFSLILESASTNQTSMYLCASSLRGQPQHFGDGTRLSIL.

The V and J genes are TRBV6-1 and TRBJ2-3; D ambiguous. Germline V gene data show CDR1 as MNHNS and CDR2 as SASEGT. The V end was cut by 4 bases, the J end by 2 bases, with 4 bases between. CDR3 length: 12 amino acids. The CDR3 protein is CASSGSTDTQYF. The DNA of the CDR3 is TGTGCCAGCAGTGGGTCCACAGATACGCAGTATTTT.